This T cell receptor beta chain comes out of a study of T-cell reconstitution after alpha-beta-depleted transplantation in children. General study points: A year had passed since transplant, and T-cell counts and diversity by then came mostly from newly produced T cells.

The CDR3 contains 12 residues. Trimming cost V 4 bases and J 0 bases, with 4 bases left between them. Germline CDR1 is KGHSH and CDR2 is LQKENI. At least ten counts were recorded for this clonotype. No antigen is known for it. TCRbeta library construction was performed incorporating unique molecular identifiers. From the PCR reads, TCRdb called clonotypes with MiXCR, one entry per CDR3 protein. Among approximately 3,800 distinct CDR3 sequences listed, 9.1% were seen once. This material consisted of PBMCs, mostly from graft donor cells, taken 180 days after TCRalphabeta/CD19-depleted stem cell transplant. The origin of this receptor is a male patient aged 2 to 10 who had a stem cell transplant for acute lymphoblastic leukemia, so the T cells may come from the graft donor. The genes are TRBV18 and TRBJ2-7; D remains unclear. This chain's CDR3 is CASSLVSYEQYF. The CDR3 nucleotides are TGTGCCAGCTCACTCGTCTCCTACGAGCAGTACTTC.